The sample holds one count of the clone carrying this T cell receptor (beta chain). Antigen: not known. PCR primers comprised 60 Vbeta and 13 Jbeta primers. Using immunoSEQ multiplex PCR, the repertoire was profiled, and TCRdb retains in-frame clones only, with some absent. This sample yields under 150,000 clones, of which 78% are seen a single time; approximately 1.6% belongs to the top ten. The entry originates in a study of cytomegalovirus exposure and HLA in healthy donors. Trimming removed 1 base from V and 6 bases from J; junction bases left unmatched: 5. This CDR3 spans 16 amino acids. CDR1 is SGHTA, CDR2 FQGNSA, per germline. Study findings and constraints: Previous analysis showed most TCR beta V segments were productive about 87% or about 30% of the time. Some segments of the V type, notably TRBV6-2 and TRBV6-3, were excluded as indistinguishable. In a later analysis, TCR beta V- and J-gene trimming was associated with a missense DCLRE1C variant.

V is TRBV7-2 and J is TRBJ2-2, with 10 bases that match TRBD2. The material sequenced was PBMCs. This TCR was recovered from a woman aged 18-29 years in good health and CMV-seronegative. CDR3 amino acids: CASSLGRLAGAGELFF. The CDR3 DNA is TGTGCCAGCAGCTTAGGTCGGCTAGCGGGAGCCGGGGAGCTGTTTTTT.